The entry that follows covers one T cell receptor beta chain sequence. The data are from a study of blood T cell repertoires in COVID-19. Study-level background: COVID-19 samples, acute and convalescent, were from the United States, Italy and Spain. Sources were T cells, B-cell-depleted T cells, or PBMCs; the material itself was cDNA or gDNA.

TCRdb's copy holds only in-frame clones and misses some; the assay was immunoSEQ multiplex PCR. Of some 170,000 clones listed, 81% are singletons. CDR1 and CDR2 from the germline V gene are SGHAT and FQNNGV. Trimming shortened V by 1 base and J by 2 bases, and 5 bases separated the two germline ends. This CDR3 comprises 13 residues. The rearrangement uses TRBV11-2 and TRBJ1-2; D gene ambiguous. Specimen: peripheral blood. This TCR derives from a man aged 55 to 70 with active or convalescent COVID-19. CDR3 nucleotides: TGTGCCAGCAGCTTAGGGCAGAACTATGGCTACACCTTC. Amino acids: CASSLGQNYGYTF. The full variable domain, with the rest looked up from reference TRBV11-2 and TRBJ1-2, is EAGVAQSPRYKIIEKRQSVAFWCNPISGHATLYWYQQILGQGPKLLIQFQNNGVVDDSQLPKDRFSAERLKGVDSTLKIQPAKLEDSAVYLCASSLGQNYGYTFGSGTRLTVV.